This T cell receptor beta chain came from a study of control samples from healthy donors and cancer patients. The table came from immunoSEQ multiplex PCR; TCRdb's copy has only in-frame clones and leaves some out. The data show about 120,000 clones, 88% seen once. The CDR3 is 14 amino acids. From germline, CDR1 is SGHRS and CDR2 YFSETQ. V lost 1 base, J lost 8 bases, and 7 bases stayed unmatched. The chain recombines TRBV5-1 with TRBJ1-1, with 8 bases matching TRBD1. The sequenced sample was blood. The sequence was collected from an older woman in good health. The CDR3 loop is CASSLWTGKIEAFF. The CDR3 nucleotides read TGCGCCAGCAGCTTGTGGACAGGGAAGATAGAAGCTTTCTTT.